The 3 T cell receptor beta chains below all came from one sample that was sequenced in a study of radiotherapy plus CTLA-4 blockade in lung cancer. Sequencing was performed with immunoSEQ multiplex PCR; in TCRdb, only in-frame clones are kept and a portion is missing. The data contain 25,000 to 30,000 clones, approximately 77% of them singletons. Sample: peripheral blood, taken from a patient treated with radiotherapy plus ipilimumab. These receptors were collected from a human donor with non-small cell lung cancer that progressed on radiotherapy plus ipilimumab.

V gene TRBV11-2 combines with J gene TRBJ2-1; 11 bases map to TRBD2. V lost 5 bases, J lost 1 base, and 4 bases stayed unmatched. The CDR3 consists of 16 residues. The germline CDR1 and CDR2 sequences are SGHAT and FQNNGV. The chain's CDR3 is CASSLTSGSSYNEQFF. The CDR3 coding sequence is TGTGCCAGCAGCCTTACTAGCGGGAGTTCCTACAATGAGCAGTTCTTC.

The rearrangement joins TRBV28 to TRBJ2-3; D might be TRBD2 (7 bases). The V gene's germline CDR1 is MDHEN and CDR2 SYDVKM. The CDR3 loop spans 14 amino acids. Deletions cut 8 bases from V and 4 bases from J, with 16 bases between. For the CDR3, the DNA is TGTGCCAGCGGGGGCGGGAGTATCGCAGATACGCAGTATTTT. Translation: CASGGGSIADTQYF.

The gene calls are TRBV7-9 and TRBJ1-4; 7 bases are a match to TRBD1. The CDR3 runs 15 residues. The trim removed 1 base at V and 6 bases at J, leaving 5 bases unmatched. Germline CDR1 reads SEHNR; CDR2 reads FQNEAQ (reference sequence). CDR3 bases: TGTGCCAGCAGCTTAGTGGGACAGCCGGATGAAAAACTGTTTTTT. It is translated as CASSLVGQPDEKLFF.